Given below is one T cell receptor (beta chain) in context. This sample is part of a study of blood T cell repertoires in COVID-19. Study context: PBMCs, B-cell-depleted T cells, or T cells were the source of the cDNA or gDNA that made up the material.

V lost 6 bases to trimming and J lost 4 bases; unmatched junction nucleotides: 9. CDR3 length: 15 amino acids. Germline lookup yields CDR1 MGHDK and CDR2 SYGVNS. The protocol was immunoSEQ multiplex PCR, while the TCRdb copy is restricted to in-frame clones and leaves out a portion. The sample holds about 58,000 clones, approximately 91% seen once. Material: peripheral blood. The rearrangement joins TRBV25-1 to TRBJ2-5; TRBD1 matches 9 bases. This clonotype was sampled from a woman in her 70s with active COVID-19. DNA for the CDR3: TGTGCCAGCAGCCCGGGACAGGGTAGTTCAGAGACCCAGTACTTC. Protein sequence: CASSPGQGSSETQYF.